The entry that follows covers one T cell receptor (beta chain) sequence. Its cognate antigen is unknown. The data originate from a study of T cell responses to AZD1222 COVID-19 vaccine. Whole-study findings and limits: Donors were mostly white British, more females; clonal diversity possibly underestimated.

Repertoires were generated with immunoSEQ multiplex PCR, while TCRdb's copy carries only in-frame clones and drops some. The sample includes some 170,000 clones, under 95% seen only once; the top ten take around 0.98%. The germline V and J ends were trimmed by 1 base and 5 bases, with 13 bases remaining between them. Per the germline V gene, CDR1 is SGHRS and CDR2 is YFSETQ. CDR3 size: 15 residues. This TCR was recovered from an adult who received the AZD1222 COVID-19 vaccine. The chain carries TRBV5-1 and TRBJ1-5; D unresolved. The specimen was peripheral blood, collected 28 days after the second AZD1222 dose. CDR3 sequence (DNA): TGCGCCAGCAGCTTGTTGGGATCCTGGGATCAGCCCCAGCATTTT. This encodes CASSLLGSWDQPQHF.